The clone carrying this T cell receptor beta chain was seen ten or more times. Its antigen is as yet unknown. This CDR3 contains 15 residues. V dropped 4 bases and J dropped 4; count of bases not matched to a gene: 5. These data originate in a study of spatial heterogeneity in lung cancer. Regarding the study as a whole: Tracking of tumor mutation counts was seen in expanded intratumoral alpha and beta TCR counts.

This sample's time point: sample taken at primary tumor resection. TCRdb re-analysed the 5' RACE reads in MiXCR, keeping a single row per CDR3 protein. This table holds more than 20,000 distinct CDR3 sequences, 2.5% to 3% found once. The rearrangement links TRBV12-3 or TRBV12-4 to TRBJ2-2; TRBD2 agrees at 8 bases. The receptor was isolated from a male donor with early-stage non-small cell lung cancer. The sequenced sample was lung tumor tissue, obtained at surgery. The CDR3 loop is CASSSKAGVTGELFF. CDR3 sequence (DNA): TGTGCCAGCAGTTCAAAAGCGGGAGTCACCGGGGAGCTGTTTTTT.